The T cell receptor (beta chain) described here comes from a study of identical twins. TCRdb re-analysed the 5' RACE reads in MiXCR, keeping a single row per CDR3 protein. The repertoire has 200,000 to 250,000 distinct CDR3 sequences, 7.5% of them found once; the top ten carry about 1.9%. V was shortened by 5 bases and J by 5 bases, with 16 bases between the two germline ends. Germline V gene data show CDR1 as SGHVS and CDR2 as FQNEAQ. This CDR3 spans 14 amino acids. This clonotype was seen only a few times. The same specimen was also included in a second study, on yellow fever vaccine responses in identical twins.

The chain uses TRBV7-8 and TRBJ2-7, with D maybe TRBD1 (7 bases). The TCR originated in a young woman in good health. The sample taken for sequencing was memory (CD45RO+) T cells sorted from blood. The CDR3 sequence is CASSQGGWGDEQYF. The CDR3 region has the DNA TGTGCCAGCAGCCAGGGGGGATGGGGGGACGAGCAGTACTTC.